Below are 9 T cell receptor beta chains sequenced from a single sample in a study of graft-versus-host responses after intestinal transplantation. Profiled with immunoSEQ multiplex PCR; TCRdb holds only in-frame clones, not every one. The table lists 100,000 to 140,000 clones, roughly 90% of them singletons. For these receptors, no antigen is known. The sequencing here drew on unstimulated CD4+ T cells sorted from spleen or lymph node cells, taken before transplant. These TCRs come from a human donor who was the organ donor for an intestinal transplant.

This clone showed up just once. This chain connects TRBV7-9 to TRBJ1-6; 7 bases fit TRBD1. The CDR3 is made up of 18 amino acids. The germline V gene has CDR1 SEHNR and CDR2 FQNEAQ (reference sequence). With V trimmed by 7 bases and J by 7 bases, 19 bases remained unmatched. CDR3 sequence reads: CASTLVSIRDSLNSPLHF. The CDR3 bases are TGTGCCAGCACCTTGGTATCGATACGGGACAGCCTAAATTCACCCCTCCACTTT.

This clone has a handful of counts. In DNA, the CDR3 is TGTGCCAGCAGCCCAGGACACACCGGGGAGCTGTTTTTT. Translating gives CASSPGHTGELFF. V usage is TRBV6-6 and J usage is TRBJ2-2; no clear D. CDR1 MNHNY and CDR2 SVGAGI come from the germline V gene (reference sequence). V lost 6 bases and J 3 bases, leaving 8 bases between the germline ends. The CDR3 loop spans 13 amino acids.

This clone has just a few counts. In DNA form, the CDR3 reads TGTGCCAGCAGTGAAGCCCCTAGTATGTGGGAGACCCAGTACTTC. It yields the protein CASSEAPSMWETQYF. The chain joins TRBV6-1 to TRBJ2-5, with unresolved D. The CDR3 loop spans 15 amino acids. Between the trimmed V and J ends, which lost 0 bases and 5 bases, there was a span of 13 bases. Germline V gene sequence: CDR1 MNHNS, CDR2 SASEGT.

For the CDR3, the DNA is TGTGCCAGCAGCTTAGACATGGGACGGACTTATGGCTACACCTTC. Its translation: CASSLDMGRTYGYTF. This chain uses TRBV11-2 with TRBJ1-2, with a possible D match to TRBD1 (5 bases). V shed 0 bases and J shed 5 bases, with 13 bases lying between them. Germline CDR1 SGHAT, CDR2 FQNNGV. This CDR3 is 15 amino acids long.

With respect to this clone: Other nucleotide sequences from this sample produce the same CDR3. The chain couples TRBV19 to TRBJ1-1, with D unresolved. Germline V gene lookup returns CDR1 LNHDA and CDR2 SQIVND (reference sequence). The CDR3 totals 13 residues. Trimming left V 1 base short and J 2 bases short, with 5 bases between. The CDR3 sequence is CASSIGGNTEAFF. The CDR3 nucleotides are TGTGCCAGTAGTATAGGGGGAAACACTGAAGCTTTCTTT.

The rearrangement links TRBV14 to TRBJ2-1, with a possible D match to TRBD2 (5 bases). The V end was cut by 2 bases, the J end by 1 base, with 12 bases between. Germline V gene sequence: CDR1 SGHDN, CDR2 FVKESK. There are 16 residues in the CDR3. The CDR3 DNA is TGTGCCAGCAGCCAACATCCCACGGGGTCCTACAATGAGCAGTTCTTC. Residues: CASSQHPTGSYNEQFF.

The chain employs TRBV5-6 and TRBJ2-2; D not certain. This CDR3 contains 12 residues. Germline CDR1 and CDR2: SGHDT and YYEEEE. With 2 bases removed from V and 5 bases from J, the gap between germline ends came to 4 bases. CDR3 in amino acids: CASSFNTGELFF. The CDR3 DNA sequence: TGTGCCAGCAGCTTTAATACCGGGGAGCTGTTTTTT.

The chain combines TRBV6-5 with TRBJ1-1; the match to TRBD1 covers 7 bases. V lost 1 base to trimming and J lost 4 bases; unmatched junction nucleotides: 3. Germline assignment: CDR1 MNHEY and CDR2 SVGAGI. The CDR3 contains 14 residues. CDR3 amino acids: CASSYLGGGTEAFF. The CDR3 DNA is TGTGCCAGCAGTTACTTAGGGGGCGGCACTGAAGCTTTCTTT.

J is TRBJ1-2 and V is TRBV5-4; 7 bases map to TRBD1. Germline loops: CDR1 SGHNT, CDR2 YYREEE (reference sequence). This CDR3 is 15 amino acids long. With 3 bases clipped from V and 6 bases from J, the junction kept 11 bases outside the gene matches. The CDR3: CASSSGSRDSNGYTF. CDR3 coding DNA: TGTGCCAGCAGCTCGGGAAGCCGGGACAGCAATGGCTACACCTTC.